The 27 T cell receptor beta chains reported below all come from one sample, sequenced in a study of shared clonotypes between healthy human individuals. Only in-frame clones appear in the TCRdb table, and some are missing; sequencing was by immunoSEQ multiplex PCR. The sample lists roughly 1,500,000 clones, around 98.5% seen once, with 0.36% in the top ten. What was sequenced was naive CD4+ T cells sorted from blood. The sample's subset: CD45RA+ positively selected. Receptors originate from a man aged 25 to 40 in good health.

J is TRBJ2-2 and V is TRBV7-3, with a tentative D call TRBD2 (6 bases). V was shortened by 2 bases and J by 8 bases, with 24 bases between the two germline ends. The V gene's germline CDR1 is SGHTA and CDR2 FQGTGA. The CDR3 length is 18 residues. The CDR3 here is CASSLEPMGLKRVGELFF. The CDR3 bases are TGTGCCAGCAGCTTAGAGCCTATGGGACTCAAAAGGGTGGGGGAGCTGTTTTTT.

The chain uses TRBV9 and TRBJ1-2; D uncertain. This CDR3 spans 17 amino acids. Germline values: CDR1 SGDLS, CDR2 YYNGEE. V lost 0 bases, J lost 0 bases, and 15 bases lay in between. The CDR3 loop is CASSVEFMGDANYGYTF. The DNA for the CDR3 is TGTGCCAGCAGCGTAGAATTTATGGGTGATGCTAACTATGGCTACACCTTC.

The V and J genes are TRBV29-1 and TRBJ1-1; D might be TRBD1 (6 bases). The CDR3 has 11 residues. Between the trimmed V and J ends, which lost 7 bases and 5 bases, there was a span of 11 bases. CDR1 and CDR2 from the germline V gene are SQVTM and ANQGSEA. CDR3 nucleotides: TGCAGCGCAAGACAGGAGACTGAAGCTTTCTTT. As protein: CSARQETEAFF.

The J gene is TRBJ2-5, the V gene TRBV11-1; D is perhaps TRBD1 or TRBD2 (5 bases each). Germline lookup yields CDR1 SGHAT and CDR2 FQDESV (reference sequence). Deletions cut 5 bases from V and 2 bases from J, with 24 bases between. The CDR3 runs 18 residues. CDR3 region: CASSHGPPGRMSQETQYF. The CDR3 DNA sequence: TGTGCCAGCAGCCATGGACCACCGGGACGGATGTCACAAGAGACCCAGTACTTC.

J is TRBJ2-5 and V is TRBV7-3, with a weak D call TRBD1 (5 bases). The length of the CDR3 is 15 residues. CDR1 is SGHTA and CDR2 is FQGTGA in the germline V gene. V was trimmed by 0 bases and J by 2 bases, leaving 10 bases between them. CDR3: CASSLTGKGQETQYF. The CDR3, as DNA: TGTGCCAGCAGCTTAACGGGTAAGGGGCAAGAGACCCAGTACTTC.

The chain is built from TRBV30 and TRBJ2-3; the D is unclear. V was shortened by 0 bases and J by 2 bases, with 12 bases between the two germline ends. From germline, CDR1 is GTSNPN and CDR2 SVGIG (reference sequence). The CDR3 length is 15 residues. The CDR3 protein is CAWSVLESDTDTQYF. Here the CDR3 DNA reads TGTGCCTGGAGTGTACTGGAAAGCGACACAGATACGCAGTATTTT. Supplemented by reference TRBV30 and TRBJ2-3, the full variable domain reads SQTIHQWPATLVQPVGSPLSLECTVEGTSNPNLYWYRQAAGRGLQLLFYSVGIGQISSEVPQNLSASRPQDRQFILSSKKLLLSDSGFYLCAWSVLESDTDTQYFGPGTRLTVL.

The rearrangement uses TRBV9 and TRBJ1-3; weak D call: TRBD1 (5 bases). This CDR3 spans 16 amino acids. The V gene lost 3 bases and the J gene lost 2 bases, with 15 bases spanning the gap. Germline CDR1 and CDR2: SGDLS and YYNGEE. The CDR3 DNA reads TGTGCCAGCAGCGCCAGCCCCCCGACAGCTGGAAACACCATATATTTT. Its translation is CASSASPPTAGNTIYF. Based on the CDR3 plus reference TRBV9 and TRBJ1-3, the full variable domain is DSGVTQTPKHLITATGQRVTLRCSPRSGDLSVYWYQQSLDQGLQFLIQYYNGEERAKGNILERFSAQQFPDLHSELNLSSLELGDSALYFCASSASPPTAGNTIYFGEGSWLTVV.

The chain combines TRBV28 with TRBJ2-5; 9 bases are shared with TRBD2. V was pared by 3 bases and J by 4 bases, with 9 bases of the junction left unmatched. Germline V gene lookup returns CDR1 MDHEN and CDR2 SYDVKM. The CDR3 spans 16 residues. CDR3 region: CASSLVIAGVRETQYF. In DNA, the CDR3 is TGTGCCAGCAGTTTGGTTATAGCGGGAGTAAGAGAGACCCAGTACTTC.

The chain employs TRBV18 and TRBJ2-1, with 14 bases that match TRBD2. The CDR3 contains 20 residues. V was clipped by 3 bases and J by 6 bases; unmatched bases: 16. Per germline, CDR1 KGHSH and CDR2 LQKENI. The DNA of the CDR3 is TGTGCCAGCTCACCTCTCCCCGGACTAGCGGGAGGCCCCGTCGGCAATGAGCAGTTCTTC. This gives the protein CASSPLPGLAGGPVGNEQFF.

For this clone: The junction departs from germline at one end; a sequencing error may be responsible. The rearrangement links TRBV9 to TRBJ1-1; D gene ambiguous. Germline assignment: CDR1 SGDLS and CDR2 YYNGEE. The CDR3 totals 15 residues. CDR3 sequence reads: CASSVDLGPNTQAFF. The DNA of the CDR3 is TGTGCCAGCAGCGTAGATTTAGGACCGAACACTCAAGCTTTCTTT.

The rearrangement links TRBV6-5 to TRBJ2-2; no clear D. The CDR3 is 15 residues long. Germline V gene data show CDR1 as MNHEY and CDR2 as SVGAGI. V was clipped by 2 bases and J by 6 bases, with 13 bases between them. Here the CDR3 reads CASSYLPTWAGELFF. The CDR3 bases are TGTGCCAGCAGTTACCTCCCGACTTGGGCCGGGGAGCTGTTTTTT.

The chain carries TRBV28 and TRBJ2-5, with 8 bases that match TRBD1. V lost 0 bases, J lost 5 bases, and 5 bases stayed unmatched. Germline-derived CDR1 and CDR2 are MDHEN and SYDVKM. This CDR3 has 15 amino acids. This chain's CDR3 is CASSLWQGAGETQYF. The CDR3 coding sequence is TGTGCCAGCAGTTTATGGCAGGGGGCCGGCGAGACCCAGTACTTC.

The chain has TRBV6-5 and TRBJ1-2; D may be TRBD1 (5 bases). Trimming pared 6 bases from V and 5 bases from J, leaving 10 bases between. CDR3 length: 12 amino acids. Germline CDR1 is MNHEY and CDR2 is SVGAGI. CDR3 amino acids: CASRPQGYGYTF. CDR3 nucleotide sequence: TGTGCCAGCAGGCCCCAGGGTTATGGCTACACCTTC.

This chain joins TRBV11-2 and TRBJ2-7; TRBD2 matches 8 bases. CDR3 length: 16 residues. The V gene end was trimmed by 1 base and the J gene end by 2 bases; junction bases not matched to a gene: 7. Germline CDR1 reads SGHAT; CDR2 reads FQNNGV. The CDR3 is CASSLVRGAGAYEQYF. CDR3 nucleotides: TGTGCCAGCAGCTTAGTTCGTGGAGCGGGGGCCTACGAGCAGTACTTC.

This rearrangement joins TRBV5-1 to TRBJ1-5, with D maybe TRBD1 (6 bases). This CDR3 has 16 residues. Trimming pared 1 base from V and 2 bases from J, leaving 13 bases between. Germline CDR1 and CDR2: SGHRS and YFSETQ. DNA of the CDR3: TGCGCCAGCAGCTTGAGTCCAGGGGATGGCAATCAGCCCCAGCATTTT. Amino acids: CASSLSPGDGNQPQHF.

The chain joins TRBV2 to TRBJ2-3, with D unresolved. The CDR3 has 15 amino acids. Between the trimmed V and J ends, which lost 10 bases and 0 bases, there was a span of 17 bases. Per the germline V gene, CDR1 is SNHLY and CDR2 is FYNNEI. The CDR3 bases are TGTGCCACACGGACGGCTTTTACTAGCACAGATACGCAGTATTTT. Encoded protein: CATRTAFTSTDTQYF.

The V call is TRBV7-9, the J call TRBJ2-7, with 11 bases fitting TRBD2. This CDR3 contains 17 residues. Germline lookup yields CDR1 SEHNR and CDR2 FQNEAQ (reference sequence). Unmatched junction bases numbered 12, after V lost 3 bases and J lost 5 bases. CDR3 region: CASSFLQTSGTIHEQYF. DNA for the CDR3: TGTGCCAGCAGCTTCCTCCAGACTAGCGGGACTATCCACGAGCAGTACTTC.

V usage is TRBV4-3 and J usage is TRBJ2-1; D is unresolved. Germline assignment: CDR1 LGHNA and CDR2 YSLEER. V was shortened by 3 bases and J by 0 bases, with 12 bases between the two germline ends. The length of the CDR3 is 16 residues. CDR3 in amino acids: CASSQFFFGSYNEQFF. DNA of the CDR3: TGCGCCAGCAGCCAGTTTTTTTTTGGCTCCTACAATGAGCAGTTCTTC.

The chain combines TRBV11-3 with TRBJ2-1; TRBD2 matches 13 bases. Germline V gene sequence: CDR1 SGHNT, CDR2 YENEEA. The CDR3 spans 15 residues. J was trimmed by 9 bases and V by 5 bases; bases with no gene match: 7. The CDR3 protein is CASSRLAGGKTEQFF. DNA for the CDR3: TGTGCCAGCAGCCGACTAGCGGGAGGCAAAACTGAGCAGTTCTTC.

The table lists this clone with a count of one. V usage is TRBV18 and J usage is TRBJ1-5; the D gene is possibly TRBD1 (5 bases). CDR1 and CDR2 from the germline V gene are KGHSH and LQKENI. V was pared by 4 bases and J by 0 bases, with 7 bases between. This CDR3 is built from 14 residues. The CDR3 nucleotides are TGTGCCAGCTCACGACAGAATAGCAATCAGCCCCAGCATTTT. As protein: CASSRQNSNQPQHF.

A single count supports this clone. This chain uses TRBV7-3 with TRBJ2-1; 11 nucleotides line up with TRBD2. The CDR3 covers 19 residues. Unmatched junction bases numbered 16, after V lost 1 base and J lost 8 bases. Germline CDR1 is SGHTA and CDR2 is FQGTGA. The CDR3 protein is CASSLKAGRLAGNGHEQFF. CDR3 DNA: TGTGCCAGCAGCTTAAAGGCGGGCAGACTAGCGGGAAACGGTCATGAGCAGTTCTTC.

The rearrangement links TRBV23-1 to TRBJ2-7; TRBD1 agrees at 10 bases. TRBV23-1 is an ORF, and what it does is uncertain. V was clipped by 2 bases and J by 6 bases; unmatched bases: 7. The CDR3 extends over 15 amino acids. In DNA, the CDR3 is TGCGCCAGCAGTCAAACGGGACAGGGGCTAGGCGAGCAGTACTTC. This encodes CASSQTGQGLGEQYF.

This clone was observed once. The chain uses TRBV7-2 and TRBJ2-7, with 11 bases fitting TRBD2. Germline V gene lookup returns CDR1 SGHTA and CDR2 FQGNSA. V trimming: 6 bases; J trimming: 4 bases; junction bases outside the gene matches: 8. This CDR3 has 15 amino acids. The CDR3: CASSRIAGGVYEQYF. Written as DNA, the CDR3 is TGTGCCAGCAGTCGGATAGCGGGAGGGGTTTACGAGCAGTACTTC.

The chain is built from TRBV5-4 and TRBJ2-5, with D possibly being TRBD1 or TRBD2 (5 bases each). The CDR3 loop spans 14 amino acids. Trimming removed 4 bases at V and 0 bases at J, with 10 bases between. Germline values: CDR1 SGHNT, CDR2 YYREEE (reference sequence). The CDR3 sequence is CASSRRGHQETQYF. CDR3 coding DNA: TGTGCCAGCAGCAGACGGGGACACCAAGAGACCCAGTACTTC.

The chain uses TRBV10-2 and TRBJ2-5; the D gene is possibly TRBD2 (5 bases). The CDR3 consists of 13 residues. The V end was cut by 5 bases, the J end by 4 bases, with 11 bases between. Germline CDR1 is WSHSY and CDR2 is SAAADI. The CDR3 DNA sequence: TGCGCCAGCAGTTCCGTACGGGGAGAGACCCAGTACTTC. It specifies CASSSVRGETQYF.

The chain uses TRBV18 and TRBJ1-4; D gene uncertain. With 4 bases removed from V and 0 bases from J, the gap between germline ends came to 9 bases. Germline V lookup: CDR1 KGHSH, CDR2 LQKENI. This CDR3 comprises 15 residues. The CDR3 reads CASSLLGPTNEKLFF. In nucleotides, the CDR3 is TGTGCCAGCTCACTACTAGGCCCAACTAATGAAAAACTGTTTTTT.

The rearrangement links TRBV7-9 to TRBJ2-7; D possibly matches TRBD1 or TRBD2 (6 bases each). V was clipped by 5 bases and J by 7 bases, with 18 bases between them. Germline CDR1 and CDR2: SEHNR and FQNEAQ (reference sequence). The CDR3 loop spans 14 amino acids. CDR3 DNA sequence: TGTGCCAGCAGCGACGCGAGGGGGGCGAGTGAGCAGTACTTC. This gives the protein CASSDARGASEQYF.